A single sample gave rise to the 7 T cell receptor beta chains below, sequenced in a study of shared clonotypes between healthy human individuals. Terminally differentiated effector memory CD45RA+ cells were left out of the naive CD8 fraction, which was CD45RO-negative and positively selected for CCR7. Some clones are missing from TCRdb's copy, which holds only in-frame ones; the method was immunoSEQ multiplex PCR. The sample lists about 2,200,000 clones; about 92% were seen once. Material: naive CD8+ T cells from PBMCs. The receptors originated from a man aged 18 to 30 in good health. Some clones in this sample may be carry-over from other donors' samples.

This rearrangement joins TRBV7-8 to TRBJ1-1, with 10 positions matching TRBD1. Trimming removed 0 bases from V and 5 bases from J; junction bases left unmatched: 6. CDR1 SGHVS and CDR2 FQNEAQ come from the germline V gene. The CDR3 contains 16 residues. The CDR3 spells CASSLARTGGETEAFF. CDR3 in DNA: TGTGCCAGCAGCTTAGCTAGGACAGGGGGGGAGACTGAAGCTTTCTTT.

The chain uses TRBV5-6 and TRBJ1-2; D call uncertain. CDR3 size: 12 residues. V shed 4 bases and J shed 8 bases, with 12 bases lying between them. Germline CDR1 reads SGHDT; CDR2 reads YYEEEE. CDR3 region: CASSLRGVGYTF. DNA of the CDR3: TGTGCCAGCAGCCTTCGTGGCGTCGGCTACACCTTC.

The chain carries TRBV5-1 and TRBJ2-1, with D tentatively TRBD2 (6 bases). Germline CDR1 and CDR2: SGHRS and YFSETQ. Trimming cost V 2 bases and J 5 bases, with 17 bases left between them. The CDR3 consists of 16 residues. DNA for the CDR3: TGCGCCAGCAGCTTTCCTAGCGTAGTTACCGACAATGAGCAGTTCTTC. Amino acids: CASSFPSVVTDNEQFF.

The rearrangement uses TRBV19 and TRBJ1-3, with unresolved D. Germline V CDR1 and CDR2: LNHDA, SQIVND (reference sequence). CDR3 length: 16 residues. Trimming took off 3 bases at V and 1 base at J, with 13 bases between the two ends. CDR3 residues: CASSMDLRTSGNTIYF. CDR3 bases: TGTGCCAGTAGTATGGACCTCCGGACGTCTGGAAACACCATATATTTT.

The chain joins TRBV9 to TRBJ1-4, with unresolved D. CDR1 is SGDLS and CDR2 is YYNGEE in the germline V gene. This CDR3 contains 16 residues. V lost 4 bases and J lost 6, with 19 bases in between. CDR3 sequence: CASSPKRGREDEKLFF. The CDR3 nucleotides are TGTGCCAGCAGCCCTAAGCGGGGAAGGGAAGATGAAAAACTGTTTTTT.

The rearrangement links TRBV6-5 to TRBJ1-5; D remains ambiguous. This CDR3 is 14 amino acids long. The germline V and J ends were trimmed by 5 bases and 5 bases, with 13 bases remaining between them. The germline V gene encodes CDR1 MNHEY and CDR2 SVGAGI. The CDR3 here is CASSPNRIHQPQHF. CDR3 DNA sequence: TGTGCCAGCAGTCCCAATCGGATCCATCAGCCCCAGCATTTT.

Comment on this clone: Other DNA sequences in this sample translate to the same CDR3. The V gene is TRBV9, the J gene TRBJ2-5, with TRBD2 identical over 7 bases. J lost 4 bases, V lost 0 bases, and 6 bases had no gene match. This CDR3 has 15 amino acids. Germline V gene lookup returns CDR1 SGDLS and CDR2 YYNGEE. This chain's CDR3 is CASSVGGGSGETQYF. The CDR3 DNA sequence: TGTGCCAGCAGCGTAGGCGGCGGGAGTGGAGAGACCCAGTACTTC. Full variable domain (outside the CDR3, taken from reference TRBV9 and TRBJ2-5): DSGVTQTPKHLITATGQRVTLRCSPRSGDLSVYWYQQSLDQGLQFLIQYYNGEERAKGNILERFSAQQFPDLHSELNLSSLELGDSALYFCASSVGGGSGETQYFGPGTRLLVL.